The clone carrying this T cell receptor beta chain was counted a few times. CDR3 length: 14 amino acids. Per germline, CDR1 SQVTM and CDR2 ANQGSEA. Trimming at V came to 7 bases and at J to 1 base, leaving 6 bases not matched to a gene. This sample is part of a study of human T cells and chemical hapten exposure. Overall study context: Minor pooled library volume differences mainly drove per-sample TCR yield variation.

Original analysis: From roughly 23,000 to 700,000 TCRs were found per sample, with a median of 95,638. TCRdb analysed the RACE reads with MiXCR anew, one entry per CDR3 protein. TCRdb's processing, not the authors', yielded these V and J calls. The repertoire consists of 65,000 to 95,000 distinct CDR3 sequences, with approximately 8.1% occurring once and the leading ten covering about 1.7%. The time point here: healthy volunteer bleed at 6 weeks. Total RNA was isolated from whole blood that had not been fractionated. This chain connects TRBV29-1 to TRBJ2-3; 9 positions match TRBD1. The origin of this receptor is a female donor in good health. Some clones in this sample may be carry-over from other donors' samples. The sample was whole blood. As DNA, the CDR3 is TGCAGCGCCCACAGGGGGCTCGGCACAGATACGCAGTATTTT. This translates into CSAHRGLGTDTQYF.